This TCR beta chain was sequenced for a study of T cell changes during pregnancy in multiple sclerosis. Repertoires were generated with immunoSEQ multiplex PCR, while TCRdb's copy carries only in-frame clones and drops some. The sample consists of under 45,000 clones, roughly 96% of them appearing once. CDR1 and CDR2 from the germline V gene are SGHTA and FQGNSA. The CDR3 totals 15 residues. Germline trimming cut 4 bases from V and 7 bases from J; bases unmatched to any gene: 8. The chain links TRBV7-2 to TRBJ2-1; 9 bases align to TRBD1. Sample: peripheral blood, taken in the second trimester of pregnancy. This clonotype originated in a female donor with multiple sclerosis, enrolled in a pregnancy study. The CDR3 spells CASSSPGTGWNEQFF. The CDR3 DNA reads TGTGCCAGCAGCTCGCCCGGGACAGGGTGGAATGAGCAGTTCTTC.